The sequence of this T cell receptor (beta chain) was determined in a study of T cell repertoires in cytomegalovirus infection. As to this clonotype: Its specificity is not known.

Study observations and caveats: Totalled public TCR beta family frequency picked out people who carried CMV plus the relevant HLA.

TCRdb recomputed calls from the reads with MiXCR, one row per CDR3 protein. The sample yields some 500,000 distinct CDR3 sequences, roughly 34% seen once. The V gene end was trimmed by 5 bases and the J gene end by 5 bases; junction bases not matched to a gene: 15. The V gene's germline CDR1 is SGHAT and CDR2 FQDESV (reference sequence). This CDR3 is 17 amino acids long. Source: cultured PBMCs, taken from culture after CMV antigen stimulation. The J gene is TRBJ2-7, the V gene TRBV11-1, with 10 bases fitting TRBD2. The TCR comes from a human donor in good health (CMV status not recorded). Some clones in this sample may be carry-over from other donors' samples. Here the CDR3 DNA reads TGTGCCAGCAGCATTAGAGCCGTCAGCGGGAGGGTTGACGAGCAGTACTTC. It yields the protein CASSIRAVSGRVDEQYF. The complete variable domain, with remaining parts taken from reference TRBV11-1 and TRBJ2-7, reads EAEVAQSPRYKITEKSQAVAFWCDPISGHATLYWYRQILGQGPELLVQFQDESVVDDSQLPKDRFSAERLKGVDSTLKIQPAELGDSAMYLCASSIRAVSGRVDEQYFGPGTRLTVT.